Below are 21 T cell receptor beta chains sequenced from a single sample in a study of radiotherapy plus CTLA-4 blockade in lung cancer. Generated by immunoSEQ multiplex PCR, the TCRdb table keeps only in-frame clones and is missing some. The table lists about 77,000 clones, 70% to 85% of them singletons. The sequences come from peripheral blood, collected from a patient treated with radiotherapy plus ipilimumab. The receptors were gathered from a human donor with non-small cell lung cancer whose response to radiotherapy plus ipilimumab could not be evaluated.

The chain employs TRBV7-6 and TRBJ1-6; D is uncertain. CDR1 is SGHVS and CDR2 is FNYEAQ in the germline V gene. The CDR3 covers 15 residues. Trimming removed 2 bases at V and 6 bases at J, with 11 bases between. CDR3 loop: CASSLRSRSNSPLHF. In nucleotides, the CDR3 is TGTGCCAGCAGCTTAAGGTCCCGGAGTAATTCACCCCTCCACTTT. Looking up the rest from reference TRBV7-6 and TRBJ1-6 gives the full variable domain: GAGVSQSPRYKVTKRGQDVALRCDPISGHVSLYWYRQALGQGPEFLTYFNYEAQQDKSGLPNDRFSAERPEGSISTLTIQRTEQRDSAMYRCASSLRSRSNSPLHFGNGTRLTVT.

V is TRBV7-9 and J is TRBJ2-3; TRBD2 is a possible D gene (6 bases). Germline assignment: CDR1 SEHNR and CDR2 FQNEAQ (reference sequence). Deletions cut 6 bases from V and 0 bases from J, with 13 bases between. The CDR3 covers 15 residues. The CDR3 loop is CASRGDFFSTDTQYF. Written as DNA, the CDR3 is TGTGCCAGCAGAGGGGACTTCTTTAGCACAGATACGCAGTATTTT.

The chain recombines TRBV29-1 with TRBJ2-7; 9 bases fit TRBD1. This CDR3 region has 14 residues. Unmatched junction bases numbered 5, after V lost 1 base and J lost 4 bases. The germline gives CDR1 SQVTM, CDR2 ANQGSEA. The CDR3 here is CSVEVSDRGYEQYF. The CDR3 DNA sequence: TGCAGCGTTGAAGTTTCGGACAGGGGATACGAGCAGTACTTC.

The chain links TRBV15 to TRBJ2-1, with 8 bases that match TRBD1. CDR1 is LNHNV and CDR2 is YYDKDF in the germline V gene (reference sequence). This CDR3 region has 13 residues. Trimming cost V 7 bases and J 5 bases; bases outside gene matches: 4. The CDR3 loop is CATNKQGDNEQFF. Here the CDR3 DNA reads TGTGCCACCAATAAACAGGGGGACAATGAGCAGTTCTTC.

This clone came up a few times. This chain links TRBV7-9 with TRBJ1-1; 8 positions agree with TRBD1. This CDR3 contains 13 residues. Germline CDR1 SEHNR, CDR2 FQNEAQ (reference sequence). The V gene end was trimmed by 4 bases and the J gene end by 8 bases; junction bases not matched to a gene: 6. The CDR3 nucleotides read TGTGCCAGCAGCTGGGGAGGACAGGGCGAAGCTTTCTTT. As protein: CASSWGGQGEAFF.

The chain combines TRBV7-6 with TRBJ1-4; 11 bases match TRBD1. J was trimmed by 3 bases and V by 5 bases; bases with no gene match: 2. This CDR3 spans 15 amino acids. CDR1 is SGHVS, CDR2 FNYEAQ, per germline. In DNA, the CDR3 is TGTGCCAGCAGCGGACAGGGGGCGGCTAATGAAAAACTGTTTTTT. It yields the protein CASSGQGAANEKLFF.

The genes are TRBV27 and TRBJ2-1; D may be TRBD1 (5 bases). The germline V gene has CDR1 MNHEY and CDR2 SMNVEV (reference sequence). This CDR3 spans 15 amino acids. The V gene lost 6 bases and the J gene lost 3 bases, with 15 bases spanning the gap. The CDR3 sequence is CASRQVNSFYNEQFF. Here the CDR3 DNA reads TGTGCCAGCAGACAGGTTAACTCTTTCTACAATGAGCAGTTCTTC.

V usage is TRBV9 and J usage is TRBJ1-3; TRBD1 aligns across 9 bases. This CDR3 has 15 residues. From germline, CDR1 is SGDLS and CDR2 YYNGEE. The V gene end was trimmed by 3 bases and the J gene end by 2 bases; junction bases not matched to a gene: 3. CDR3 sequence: CASSDWTGAGNTIYF. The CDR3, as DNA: TGTGCCAGCAGCGATTGGACAGGGGCTGGAAACACCATATATTTT. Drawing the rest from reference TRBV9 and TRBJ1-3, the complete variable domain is DSGVTQTPKHLITATGQRVTLRCSPRSGDLSVYWYQQSLDQGLQFLIQYYNGEERAKGNILERFSAQQFPDLHSELNLSSLELGDSALYFCASSDWTGAGNTIYFGEGSWLTVV.

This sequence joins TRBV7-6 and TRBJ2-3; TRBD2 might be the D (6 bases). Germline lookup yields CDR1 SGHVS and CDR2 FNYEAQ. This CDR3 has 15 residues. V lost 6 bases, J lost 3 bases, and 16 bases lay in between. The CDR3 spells CASRSTSIRTDTQYF. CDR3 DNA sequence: TGTGCCAGCAGGTCTACTAGCATAAGAACAGATACGCAGTATTTT.

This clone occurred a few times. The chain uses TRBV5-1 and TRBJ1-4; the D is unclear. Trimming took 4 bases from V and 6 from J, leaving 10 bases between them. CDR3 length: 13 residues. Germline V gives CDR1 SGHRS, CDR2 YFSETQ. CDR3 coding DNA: TGCGCCAGCAGCCCGGAGCCTTATGAAAAACTGTTTTTT. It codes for CASSPEPYEKLFF.

For the CDR3, the DNA is TGTGCCAGCACTCCAACGGGGGACTGGGCCAACGTCCTGACTTTC. Protein: CASTPTGDWANVLTF. The J gene is TRBJ2-6, the V gene TRBV7-9; D possibly corresponds to TRBD2 (6 bases). The CDR3 spans 15 residues. V gave up 7 bases and J gave up 5 bases, with 15 bases separating them. Looked up from germline, CDR1 is SEHNR and CDR2 is FQNEAQ (reference sequence).

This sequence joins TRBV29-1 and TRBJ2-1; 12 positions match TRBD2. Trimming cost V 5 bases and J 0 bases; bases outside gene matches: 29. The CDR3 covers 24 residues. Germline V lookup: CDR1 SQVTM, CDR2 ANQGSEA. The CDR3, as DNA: TGCAGCGTTATGCGCGGAGGGGGACAGGGGCTACTAGCGGGAGGCCCCAGCTCCTACAATGAGCAGTTCTTC. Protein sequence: CSVMRGGGQGLLAGGPSSYNEQFF.

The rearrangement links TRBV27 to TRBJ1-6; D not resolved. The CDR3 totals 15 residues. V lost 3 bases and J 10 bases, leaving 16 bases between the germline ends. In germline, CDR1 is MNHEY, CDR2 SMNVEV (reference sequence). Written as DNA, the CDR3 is TGTGCCAGCAGTTTGCACCCCATCAGCGTATCACCCCTCCACTTT. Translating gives CASSLHPISVSPLHF.

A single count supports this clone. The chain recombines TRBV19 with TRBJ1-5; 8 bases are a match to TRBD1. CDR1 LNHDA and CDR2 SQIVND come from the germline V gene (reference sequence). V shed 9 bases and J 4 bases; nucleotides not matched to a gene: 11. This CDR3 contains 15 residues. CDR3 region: CASSPWDRFNQPQHF. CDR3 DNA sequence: TGTGCCAGCAGCCCATGGGACAGGTTTAATCAGCCCCAGCATTTT.

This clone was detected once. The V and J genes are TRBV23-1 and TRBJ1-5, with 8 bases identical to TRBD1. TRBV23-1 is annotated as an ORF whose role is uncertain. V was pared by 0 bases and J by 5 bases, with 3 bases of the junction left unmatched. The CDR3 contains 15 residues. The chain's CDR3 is CASSQSGQGHQPQHF. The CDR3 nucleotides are TGCGCCAGCAGTCAATCCGGACAGGGCCATCAGCCCCAGCATTTT.

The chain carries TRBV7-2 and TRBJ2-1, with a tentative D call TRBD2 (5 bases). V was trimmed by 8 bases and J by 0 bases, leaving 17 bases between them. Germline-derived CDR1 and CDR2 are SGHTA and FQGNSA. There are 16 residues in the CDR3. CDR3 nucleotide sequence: TGTGCCAGCGCCAAATCCCGGGGAAGCTCCTACAATGAGCAGTTCTTC. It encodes CASAKSRGSSYNEQFF. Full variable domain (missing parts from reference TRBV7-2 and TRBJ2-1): GAGVSQSPSNKVTEKGKDVELRCDPISGHTALYWYRQSLGQGLEFLIYFQGNSAPDKSGLPSDRFSAERTGGSVSTLTIQRTQQEDSAVYLCASAKSRGSSYNEQFFGPGTRLTVL.

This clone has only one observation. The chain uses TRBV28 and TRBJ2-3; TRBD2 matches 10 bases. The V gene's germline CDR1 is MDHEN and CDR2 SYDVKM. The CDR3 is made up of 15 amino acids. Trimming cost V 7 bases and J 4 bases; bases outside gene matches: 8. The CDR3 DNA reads TGTGCCAGCACCGAAAGCGGGGGGGCCGCAGATACGCAGTATTTT. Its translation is CASTESGGAADTQYF.

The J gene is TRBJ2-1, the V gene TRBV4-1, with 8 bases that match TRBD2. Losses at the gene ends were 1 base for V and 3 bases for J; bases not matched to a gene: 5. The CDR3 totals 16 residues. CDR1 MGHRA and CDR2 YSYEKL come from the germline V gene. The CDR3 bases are TGCGCCAGCAGCCAAGTGGGACTAGGGGACTACAATGAGCAGTTCTTC. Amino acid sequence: CASSQVGLGDYNEQFF.

The CDR3 DNA is TGCGCCAGCAGCTGGGGACAAACCTACAATGAGCAGTTCTTC. Translation: CASSWGQTYNEQFF. The V gene is TRBV5-1, the J gene TRBJ2-1; TRBD1 is a possible D gene (6 bases). V shed 3 bases and J shed 2 bases, with 9 bases lying between them. The germline gives CDR1 SGHRS, CDR2 YFSETQ. The CDR3 runs 14 residues.

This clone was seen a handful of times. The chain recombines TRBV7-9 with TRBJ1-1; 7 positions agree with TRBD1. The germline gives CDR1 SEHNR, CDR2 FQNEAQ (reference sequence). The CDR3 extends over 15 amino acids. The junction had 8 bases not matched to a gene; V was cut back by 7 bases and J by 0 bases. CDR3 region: CASIPARGMNTEAFF. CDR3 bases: TGTGCCAGCATCCCAGCCAGGGGGATGAACACTGAAGCTTTCTTT.

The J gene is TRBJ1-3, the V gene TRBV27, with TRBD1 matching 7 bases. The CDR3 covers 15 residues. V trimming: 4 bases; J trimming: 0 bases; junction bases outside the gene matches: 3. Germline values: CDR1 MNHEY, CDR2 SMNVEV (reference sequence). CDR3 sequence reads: CASSSDRASGNTIYF. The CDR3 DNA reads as TGTGCCAGCAGTTCCGACAGGGCCTCTGGAAACACCATATATTTT.